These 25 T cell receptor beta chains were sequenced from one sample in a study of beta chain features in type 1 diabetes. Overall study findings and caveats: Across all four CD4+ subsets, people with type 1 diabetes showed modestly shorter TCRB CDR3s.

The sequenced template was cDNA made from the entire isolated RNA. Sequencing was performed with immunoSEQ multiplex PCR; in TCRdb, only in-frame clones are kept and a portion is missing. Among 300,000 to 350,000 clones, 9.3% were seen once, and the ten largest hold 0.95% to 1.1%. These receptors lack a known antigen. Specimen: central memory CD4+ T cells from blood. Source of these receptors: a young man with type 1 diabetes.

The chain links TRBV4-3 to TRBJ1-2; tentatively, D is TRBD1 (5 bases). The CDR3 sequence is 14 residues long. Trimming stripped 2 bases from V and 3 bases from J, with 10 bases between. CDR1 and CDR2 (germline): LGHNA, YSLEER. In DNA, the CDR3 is TGCGCCAGCAGCCAACAGGGTTCGGACTATGGCTACACCTTC. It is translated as CASSQQGSDYGYTF.

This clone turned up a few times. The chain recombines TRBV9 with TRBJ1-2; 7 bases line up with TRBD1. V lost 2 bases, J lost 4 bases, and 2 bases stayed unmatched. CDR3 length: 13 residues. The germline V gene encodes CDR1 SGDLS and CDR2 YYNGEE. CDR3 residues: CASSVTGTYGYTF. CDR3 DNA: TGTGCCAGCAGCGTGACAGGGACCTATGGCTACACCTTC.

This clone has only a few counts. The CDR3 loop reads CASSRDTYYGYTF. As DNA, the CDR3 is TGCGCCAGCTCCCGGGACACCTACTATGGCTACACCTTC. V and J are TRBV5-1 and TRBJ1-2; perhaps TRBD1 as D (6 bases). The CDR3 is 13 residues long. Between the trimmed V and J ends, which lost 7 bases and 3 bases, there was a span of 13 bases. CDR1 SGHRS and CDR2 YFSETQ come from the germline V gene.

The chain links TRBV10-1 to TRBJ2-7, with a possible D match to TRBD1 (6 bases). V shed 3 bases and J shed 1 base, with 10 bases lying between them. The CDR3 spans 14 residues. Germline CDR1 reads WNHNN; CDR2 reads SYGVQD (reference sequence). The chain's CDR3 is CASSDHRESYEQYF. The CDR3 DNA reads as TGCGCCAGCAGTGACCACAGGGAATCCTACGAGCAGTACTTC.

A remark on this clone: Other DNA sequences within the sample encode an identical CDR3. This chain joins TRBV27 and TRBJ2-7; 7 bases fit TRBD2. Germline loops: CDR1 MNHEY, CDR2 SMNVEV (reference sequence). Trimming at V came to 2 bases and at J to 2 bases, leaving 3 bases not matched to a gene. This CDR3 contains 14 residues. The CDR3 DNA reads TGTGCCAGCAGTTTAGGTGGGGGGGCCTACGAGCAGTACTTC. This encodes CASSLGGGAYEQYF.

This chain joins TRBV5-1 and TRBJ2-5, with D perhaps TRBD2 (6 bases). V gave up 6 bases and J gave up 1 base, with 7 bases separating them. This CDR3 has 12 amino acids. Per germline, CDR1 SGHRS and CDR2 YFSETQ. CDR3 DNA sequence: TGCGCCAGCACCGGGGGCCAAGAGACCCAGTACTTC. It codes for CASTGGQETQYF.

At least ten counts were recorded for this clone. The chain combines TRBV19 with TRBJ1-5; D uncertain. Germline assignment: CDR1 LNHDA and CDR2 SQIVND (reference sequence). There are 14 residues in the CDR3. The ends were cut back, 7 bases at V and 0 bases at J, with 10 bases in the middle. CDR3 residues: CASTLRNSNQPQHF. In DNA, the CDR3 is TGTGCCAGTACCCTAAGAAATAGCAATCAGCCCCAGCATTTT.

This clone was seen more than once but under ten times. In DNA form, the CDR3 reads TGTGCCAGCAGTCGAGGGGGGACACGGCGCTCTGGGGCCAACGTCCTGACTTTC. Protein sequence: CASSRGGTRRSGANVLTF. V is TRBV27 and J is TRBJ2-6; either TRBD1 or TRBD2 may fit D (6 bases each). Germline V gives CDR1 MNHEY, CDR2 SMNVEV (reference sequence). V was cut by 5 bases and J by 0 bases, with 17 bases left in between. This CDR3 has 18 residues.

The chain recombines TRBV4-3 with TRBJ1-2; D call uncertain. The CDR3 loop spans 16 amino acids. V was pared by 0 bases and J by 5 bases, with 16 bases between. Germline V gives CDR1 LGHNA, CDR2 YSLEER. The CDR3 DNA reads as TGCGCCAGCAGCCAAGATCTTGTCGAGGGTAGTTATGGCTACACCTTC. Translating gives CASSQDLVEGSYGYTF.

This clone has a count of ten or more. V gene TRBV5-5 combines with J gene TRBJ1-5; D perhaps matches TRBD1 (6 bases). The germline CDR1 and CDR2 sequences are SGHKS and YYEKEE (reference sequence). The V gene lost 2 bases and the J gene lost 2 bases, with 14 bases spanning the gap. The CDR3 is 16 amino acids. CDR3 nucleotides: TGTGCCAGCAGCTTTGACAGGTCGAGAGGCAATCAGCCCCAGCATTTT. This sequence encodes CASSFDRSRGNQPQHF.

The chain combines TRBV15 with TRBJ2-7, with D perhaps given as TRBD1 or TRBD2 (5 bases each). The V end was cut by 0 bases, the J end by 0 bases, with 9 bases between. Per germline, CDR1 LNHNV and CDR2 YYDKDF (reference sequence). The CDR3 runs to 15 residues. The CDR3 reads CATSRDGAGSYEQYF. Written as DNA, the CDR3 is TGTGCCACCAGCAGAGATGGGGCGGGCTCCTACGAGCAGTACTTC.

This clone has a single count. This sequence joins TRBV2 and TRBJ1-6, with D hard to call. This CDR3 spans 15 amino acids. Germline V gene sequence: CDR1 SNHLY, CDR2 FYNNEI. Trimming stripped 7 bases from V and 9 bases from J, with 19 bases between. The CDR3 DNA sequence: TGTGCCAGCACCGAAAGCCCTCCGCGGGCTTCACCCCTCCACTTT. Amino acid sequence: CASTESPPRASPLHF.

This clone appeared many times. Here the CDR3 reads CASSDSAETDTQYF. For the CDR3, the DNA is TGTGCCAGCAGTGATAGTGCAGAGACAGATACGCAGTATTTT. The chain uses TRBV2 and TRBJ2-3, with D unresolved. The CDR3 totals 14 residues. Germline CDR1 is SNHLY and CDR2 is FYNNEI. Trimming took off 3 bases at V and 3 bases at J, with 10 bases between the two ends.

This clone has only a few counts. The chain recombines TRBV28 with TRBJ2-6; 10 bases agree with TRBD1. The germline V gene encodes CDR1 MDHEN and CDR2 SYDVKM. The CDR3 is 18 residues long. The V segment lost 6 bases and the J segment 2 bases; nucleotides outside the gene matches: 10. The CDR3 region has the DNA TGTGCCAGCAGCATGGGACAGGGGTCTCCTACTGGGGCCAACGTCCTGACTTTC. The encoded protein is CASSMGQGSPTGANVLTF.

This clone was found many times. The CDR3 region has the DNA TGTGCCAGCAGCGTAGGGGACGGGGGCGGAATCAATGAGCAGTTCTTC. It encodes CASSVGDGGGINEQFF. The genes are TRBV9 and TRBJ2-1, with D perhaps assigned TRBD1 or TRBD2 (6 bases each). The CDR3 totals 16 residues. Trimming shortened V by 0 bases and J by 6 bases, and 16 bases separated the two germline ends. CDR1 and CDR2 (germline): SGDLS, YYNGEE.

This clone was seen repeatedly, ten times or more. The CDR3, as DNA: TGTGCCAGCAGCTTAGGAAGCCCAGCGGTTAGCACAGATACGCAGTATTTT. It encodes CASSLGSPAVSTDTQYF. J is TRBJ2-3 and V is TRBV7-9, with D perhaps TRBD2 (5 bases). The CDR3 has 17 amino acids. Germline loops: CDR1 SEHNR, CDR2 FQNEAQ (reference sequence). Trimming took off 1 base at V and 0 bases at J, with 14 bases between the two ends.

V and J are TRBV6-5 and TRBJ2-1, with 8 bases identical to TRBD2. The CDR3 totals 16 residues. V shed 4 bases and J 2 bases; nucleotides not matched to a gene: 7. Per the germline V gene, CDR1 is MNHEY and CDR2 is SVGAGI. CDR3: CASSFLSGGAYNEQFF. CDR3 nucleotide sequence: TGTGCCAGCAGTTTCCTGAGCGGGGGAGCCTACAATGAGCAGTTCTTC.

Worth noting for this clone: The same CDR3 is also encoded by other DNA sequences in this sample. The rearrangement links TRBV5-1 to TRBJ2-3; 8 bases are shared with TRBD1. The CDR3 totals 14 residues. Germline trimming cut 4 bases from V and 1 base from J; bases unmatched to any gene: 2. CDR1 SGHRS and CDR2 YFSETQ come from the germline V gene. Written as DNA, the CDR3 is TGCGCCAGCAGCCCGGGACAGGGCACAGATACGCAGTATTTT. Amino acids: CASSPGQGTDTQYF. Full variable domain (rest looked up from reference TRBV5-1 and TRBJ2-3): KAGVTQTPRYLIKTRGQQVTLSCSPISGHRSVSWYQQTPGQGLQFLFEYFSETQRNKGNFPGRFSGRQFSNSRSEMNVSTLELGDSALYLCASSPGQGTDTQYFGPGTRLTVL.

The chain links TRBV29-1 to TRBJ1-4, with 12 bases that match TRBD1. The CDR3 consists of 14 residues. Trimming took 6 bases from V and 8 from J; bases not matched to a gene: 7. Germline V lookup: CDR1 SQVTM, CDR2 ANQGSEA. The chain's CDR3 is CSVFYGTGGEKLFF. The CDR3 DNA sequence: TGCAGCGTGTTTTACGGGACAGGGGGCGAAAAACTGTTTTTT.

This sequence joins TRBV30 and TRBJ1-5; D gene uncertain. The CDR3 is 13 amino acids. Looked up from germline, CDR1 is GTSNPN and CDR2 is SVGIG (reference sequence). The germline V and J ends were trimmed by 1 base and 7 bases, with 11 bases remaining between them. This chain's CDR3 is CAWSGAGRQPQHF. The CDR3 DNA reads TGTGCCTGGAGTGGCGCGGGCCGACAGCCCCAGCATTTT.

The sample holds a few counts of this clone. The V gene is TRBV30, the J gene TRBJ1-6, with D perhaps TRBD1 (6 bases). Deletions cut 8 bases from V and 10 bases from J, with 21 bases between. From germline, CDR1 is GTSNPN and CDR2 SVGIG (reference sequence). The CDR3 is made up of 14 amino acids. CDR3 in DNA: TGTGCCACTAGAATGGGGGCGGGAGACTCACCCCTCCACTTT. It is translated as CATRMGAGDSPLHF. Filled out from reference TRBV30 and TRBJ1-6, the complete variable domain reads SQTIHQWPATLVQPVGSPLSLECTVEGTSNPNLYWYRQAAGRGLQLLFYSVGIGQISSEVPQNLSASRPQDRQFILSSKKLLLSDSGFYLCATRMGAGDSPLHFGNGTRLTVT.

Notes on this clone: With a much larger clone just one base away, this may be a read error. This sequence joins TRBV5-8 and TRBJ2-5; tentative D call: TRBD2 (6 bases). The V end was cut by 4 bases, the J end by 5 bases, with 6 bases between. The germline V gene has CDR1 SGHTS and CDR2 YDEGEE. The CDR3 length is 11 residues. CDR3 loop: CASSGGETQYF. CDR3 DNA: TGTGCCAGCAGCGGGGGGGAGACCCAGTACTTC.

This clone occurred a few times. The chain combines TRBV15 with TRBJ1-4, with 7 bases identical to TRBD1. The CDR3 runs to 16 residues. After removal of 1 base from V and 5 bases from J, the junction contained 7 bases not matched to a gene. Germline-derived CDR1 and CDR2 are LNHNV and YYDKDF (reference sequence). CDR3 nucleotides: TGTGCCACCAGCAGAGGAGGGACAGCGTTAAATGAAAAACTGTTTTTT. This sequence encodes CATSRGGTALNEKLFF.

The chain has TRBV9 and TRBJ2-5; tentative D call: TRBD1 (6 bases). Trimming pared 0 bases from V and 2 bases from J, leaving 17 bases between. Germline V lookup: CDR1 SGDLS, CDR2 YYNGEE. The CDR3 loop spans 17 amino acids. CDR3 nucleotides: TGTGCCAGCAGCGTAGAACCAGACTGGGACAAGCAAGAGACCCAGTACTTC. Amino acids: CASSVEPDWDKQETQYF.

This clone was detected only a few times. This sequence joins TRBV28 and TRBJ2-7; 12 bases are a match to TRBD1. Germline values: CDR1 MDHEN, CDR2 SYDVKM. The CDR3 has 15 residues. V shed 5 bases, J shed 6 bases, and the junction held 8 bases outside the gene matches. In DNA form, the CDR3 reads TGTGCCAGCAGTGGAGGGGACAGGGGGCTTAGCGAGCAGTACTTC. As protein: CASSGGDRGLSEQYF.